The subject of this entry is one TCR beta chain. The antigen remains undetermined. This specimen comes from a study of blood T cells in healthy people across ages. Notes on the study in general: The study found more naive CD4+ cells and higher diversity in long-lived than aged donors.

The V gene end was trimmed by 0 bases and the J gene end by 1 base; junction bases not matched to a gene: 10. The germline V gene has CDR1 SGHDT and CDR2 YYEEEE. This CDR3 contains 18 residues. Next came a second PCR, run for roughly 6 to 11 cycles, which used a sample-barcoded 5' primer along with a J-beta primer mix. MiXCR, applied by TCRdb to the 5' RACE reads, yields one record per CDR3 protein. The sample records 780,000 or so distinct CDR3 sequences, roughly 53% being singletons. The chain links TRBV5-6 to TRBJ1-1, with 9 bases that match TRBD1. The specimen was blood. The sequence was obtained from an elderly man in good health. The CDR3 reads CASSLELPGTGRNTEAFF. CDR3 sequence (DNA): TGTGCCAGCAGCTTGGAACTTCCCGGGACAGGGAGGAACACTGAAGCTTTCTTT. Combining the CDR3 with reference TRBV5-6 and TRBJ1-1 gives the whole variable domain DAGVTQSPTHLIKTRGQQVTLRCSPKSGHDTVSWYQQALGQGPQFIFQYYEEEERQRGNFPDRFSGHQFPNYSSELNVNALLLGDSALYLCASSLELPGTGRNTEAFFGQGTRLTVV.